This is a list of T cell receptor beta chains from one sample in a study of blood T cell repertoires in COVID-19. The protocol was immunoSEQ multiplex PCR, while the TCRdb copy is restricted to in-frame clones and leaves out a portion. The table includes some 99,000 clones, about 86% detected once. Specimen: peripheral blood. The receptors were sampled from a woman aged 60-75 years in a cohort sampled during active or convalescent COVID-19. Each CDR3 is given without its conserved first and last residue. The order of the fields is V gene, J gene, CDR3 protein.

TRBV2	TRBJ2-1	ASTAGLAGEQF
TRBV9	TRBJ2-7	ASSVQASDPGEQY
TRBV19	TRBJ2-7	ASSTGLAGEPYEQY
TRBV5-1	TRBJ2-1	ASSLDSGTYNEQF
TRBV4-2	TRBJ2-7	ASSQEGLAGQAGLYEQY
TRBV5-5	TRBJ2-7	ASSLKGGTGTGEQY
TRBV19	TRBJ1-4	ASSIGRVPEKLF
TRBV3-1/TRBV3-2	TRBJ1-1	ASSPRGVTTEAF
TRBV6-5	TRBJ1-1	ASRVPRGGTEAF
TRBV2	TRBJ2-7	ASNTDRVAYEQY
TRBV28	TRBJ1-5	ASSWVAQGWKPQH
TRBV5-1	TRBJ2-5	ASRLTGEETQY
TRBV24-1	TRBJ2-1	ATSVGQGVHNEQF
TRBV5-1	TRBJ1-6	ASSLADIYNSPLH
TRBV5-8	TRBJ2-4	ASSLAGTKNIQY